The clone carrying this TCR beta chain was observed a handful of times. Its antigen is as yet unknown. The record originates from a study of T-cell memory formation after mild COVID-19. The overall study: In these data, TCR clusters were largely donor specific. Study results and limitations: Later expanders leaned CD4+, whereas clones that contracted between day 15 and 85 were balanced CD4/CD8.

TCRalpha and TCRbeta libraries used 5'RACE with constant-segment primers and UMIs. TCRdb ran MiXCR on the 5' RACE reads and lists one entry per CDR3 protein. The sample lists approximately 250,000 distinct CDR3 sequences; around 15% were seen once. Germline CDR1 SQVTM, CDR2 ANQGSEA. Between the trimmed V and J ends, which lost 1 base and 7 bases, there was a span of 8 bases. This CDR3 has 13 residues. The sequence derives from a man aged 18 to 29 who had mild COVID-19 (a few samples of this study predate the infection). Cell type and time point are not known. This sequence joins TRBV29-1 and TRBJ1-6; no firm D call. Sequencing input: PBMCs or a T cell subset sorted from them (not recorded which). The CDR3 sequence: CSVEVRSNSPLHF. Written as DNA, the CDR3 is TGCAGCGTTGAAGTCCGATCCAATTCACCCCTCCACTTT.